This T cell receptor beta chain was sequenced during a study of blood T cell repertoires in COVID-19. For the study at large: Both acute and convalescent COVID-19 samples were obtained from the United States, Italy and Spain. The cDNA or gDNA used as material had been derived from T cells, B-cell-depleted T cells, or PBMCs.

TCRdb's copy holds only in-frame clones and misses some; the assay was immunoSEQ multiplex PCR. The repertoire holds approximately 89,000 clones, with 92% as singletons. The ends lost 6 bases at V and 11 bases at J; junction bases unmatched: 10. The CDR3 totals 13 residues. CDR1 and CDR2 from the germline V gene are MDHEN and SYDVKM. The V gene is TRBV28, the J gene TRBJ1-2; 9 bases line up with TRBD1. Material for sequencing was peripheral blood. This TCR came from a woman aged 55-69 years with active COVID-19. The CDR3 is CASRYRDREFYTF. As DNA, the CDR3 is TGTGCCAGCAGATACCGGGACAGGGAGTTTTACACCTTC.